This T cell receptor (beta chain) was observed in a study of Ad26.COV2.S vaccination and SARS-CoV-2 variants. Whole-study context: A participant enrolled in the COV1001 Ad26.COV2.S trial arm provided the sample. Study results and caveats: It is possible that the TCR breadth and depth analyses underestimated the total T cell responses.

Assay used: immunoSEQ multiplex PCR; TCRdb lists only in-frame clones, some missing. This sample has more than 300,000 clones, with around 89% found just once. Many counts were recorded for this clone. The antigen remains unidentified. The V gene's germline CDR1 is KGHSH and CDR2 LQKENI. V was pared by 0 bases and J by 2 bases, with 10 bases between. CDR3 length: 15 amino acids. The treatment denotes: some 19 received Ad26.COV2.S at low or high dose, single or two shots; a few received placebo; per-sample allocation not given. Sampling occurred on day 63 after the first vaccine or placebo injection. The chain is built from TRBV18 and TRBJ1-2; D not certain. The receptor comes from a person between 18 and 60 years old who received the Ad26.COV2.S COVID-19 vaccine or a placebo. This sample comprised peripheral blood, obtained in a trial of Ad26.COV2.S vaccine versus placebo. This CDR3 reads CASSPPGRENYGYTF. In DNA form, the CDR3 reads TGTGCCAGCTCACCACCGGGTAGGGAAAACTATGGCTACACCTTC.